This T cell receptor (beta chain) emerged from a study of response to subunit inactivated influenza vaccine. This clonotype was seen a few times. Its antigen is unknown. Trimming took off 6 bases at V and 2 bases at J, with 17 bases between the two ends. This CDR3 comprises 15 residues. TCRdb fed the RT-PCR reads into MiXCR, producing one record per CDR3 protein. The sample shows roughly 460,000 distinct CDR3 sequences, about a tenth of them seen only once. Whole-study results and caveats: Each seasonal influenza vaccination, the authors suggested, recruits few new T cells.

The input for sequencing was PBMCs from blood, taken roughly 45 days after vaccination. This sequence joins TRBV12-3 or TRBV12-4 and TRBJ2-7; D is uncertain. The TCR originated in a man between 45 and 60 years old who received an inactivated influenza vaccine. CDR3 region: CASSPHLANTYEQYF. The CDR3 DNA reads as TGTGCCAGCAGCCCACATTTGGCTAACACCTACGAGCAGTACTTC.